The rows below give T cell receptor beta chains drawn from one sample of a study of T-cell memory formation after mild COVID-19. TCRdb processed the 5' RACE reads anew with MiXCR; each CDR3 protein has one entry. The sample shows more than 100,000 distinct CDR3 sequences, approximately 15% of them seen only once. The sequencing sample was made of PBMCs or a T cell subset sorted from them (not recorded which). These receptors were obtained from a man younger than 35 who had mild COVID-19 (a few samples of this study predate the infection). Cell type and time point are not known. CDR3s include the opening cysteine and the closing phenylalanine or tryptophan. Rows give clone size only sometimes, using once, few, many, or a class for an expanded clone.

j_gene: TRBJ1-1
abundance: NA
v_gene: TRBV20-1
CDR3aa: CSARTQARAFF

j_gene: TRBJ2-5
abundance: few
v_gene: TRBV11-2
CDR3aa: CASSSGTSGGAARETQYF

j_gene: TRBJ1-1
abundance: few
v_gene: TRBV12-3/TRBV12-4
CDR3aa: CASSSRGPNTEAFF

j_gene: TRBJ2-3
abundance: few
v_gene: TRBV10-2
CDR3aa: CASSEQGGADTQYF

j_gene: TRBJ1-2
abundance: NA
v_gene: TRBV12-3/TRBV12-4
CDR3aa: CASSLARGSGYTF

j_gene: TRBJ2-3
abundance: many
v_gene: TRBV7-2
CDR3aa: CASSPRYNTQYF

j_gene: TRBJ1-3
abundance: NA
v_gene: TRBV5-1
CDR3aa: CASSPGPESSGNTIYF

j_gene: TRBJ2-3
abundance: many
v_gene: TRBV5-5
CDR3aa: CASSPLTGAPTDTQYF

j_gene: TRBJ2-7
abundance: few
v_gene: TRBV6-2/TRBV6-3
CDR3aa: CASSYPPGTGDEQYF

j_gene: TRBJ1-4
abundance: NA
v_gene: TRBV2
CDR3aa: CASSEETGGEKLFF

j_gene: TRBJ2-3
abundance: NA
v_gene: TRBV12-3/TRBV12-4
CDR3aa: CASTPLWGSGGPDTQYF

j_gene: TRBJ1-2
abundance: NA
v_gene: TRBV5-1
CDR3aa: CASSPGGGDLYGYTF

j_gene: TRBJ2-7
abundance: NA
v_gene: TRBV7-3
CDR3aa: CASSLLAGSYEQYF

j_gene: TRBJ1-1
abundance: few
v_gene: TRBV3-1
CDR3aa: CASSPNSARDTEAFF

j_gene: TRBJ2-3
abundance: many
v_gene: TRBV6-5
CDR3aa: CASSYGGASGGGTQYF

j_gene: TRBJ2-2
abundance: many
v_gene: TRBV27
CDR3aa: CASSVRGRPNTGELFF

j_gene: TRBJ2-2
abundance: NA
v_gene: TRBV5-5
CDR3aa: CASSSEGHTGELFF

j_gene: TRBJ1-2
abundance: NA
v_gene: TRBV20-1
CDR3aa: CSARLPGNVKVYGYTF

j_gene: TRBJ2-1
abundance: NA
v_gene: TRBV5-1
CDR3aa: CASSLGLSVAGQTYNEQFF

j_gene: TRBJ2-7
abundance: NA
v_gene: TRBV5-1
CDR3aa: CASSLGPDRASYEQYF

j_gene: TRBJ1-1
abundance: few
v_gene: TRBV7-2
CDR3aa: CASSLMGNTEAFF

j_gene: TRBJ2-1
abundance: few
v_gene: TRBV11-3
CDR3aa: CASSTTNGRNEQFF

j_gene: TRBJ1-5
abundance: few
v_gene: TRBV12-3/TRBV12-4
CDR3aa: CASSPRGAQPQHF

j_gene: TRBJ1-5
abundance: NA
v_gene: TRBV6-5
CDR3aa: CASSYSAVSNQPQHF

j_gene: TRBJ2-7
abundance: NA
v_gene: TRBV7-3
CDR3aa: CASSLTGTGIHEQYF

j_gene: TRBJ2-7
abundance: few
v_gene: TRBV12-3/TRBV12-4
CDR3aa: CASSDRPYEQYF

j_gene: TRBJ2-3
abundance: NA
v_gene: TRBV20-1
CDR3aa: CSAQGWGGTDTQYF

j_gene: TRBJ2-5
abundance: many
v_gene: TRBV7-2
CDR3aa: CASSRQGAQETQYF

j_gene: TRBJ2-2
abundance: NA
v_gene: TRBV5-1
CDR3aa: CASSPGTAVRGELFF

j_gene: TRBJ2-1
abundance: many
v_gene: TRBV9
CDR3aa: CASSGSWGGEQFF

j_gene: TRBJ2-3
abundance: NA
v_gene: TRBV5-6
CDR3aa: CASSLAFWGRDTQYF

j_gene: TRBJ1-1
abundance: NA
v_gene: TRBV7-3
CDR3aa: CASSPTDRGPAFF